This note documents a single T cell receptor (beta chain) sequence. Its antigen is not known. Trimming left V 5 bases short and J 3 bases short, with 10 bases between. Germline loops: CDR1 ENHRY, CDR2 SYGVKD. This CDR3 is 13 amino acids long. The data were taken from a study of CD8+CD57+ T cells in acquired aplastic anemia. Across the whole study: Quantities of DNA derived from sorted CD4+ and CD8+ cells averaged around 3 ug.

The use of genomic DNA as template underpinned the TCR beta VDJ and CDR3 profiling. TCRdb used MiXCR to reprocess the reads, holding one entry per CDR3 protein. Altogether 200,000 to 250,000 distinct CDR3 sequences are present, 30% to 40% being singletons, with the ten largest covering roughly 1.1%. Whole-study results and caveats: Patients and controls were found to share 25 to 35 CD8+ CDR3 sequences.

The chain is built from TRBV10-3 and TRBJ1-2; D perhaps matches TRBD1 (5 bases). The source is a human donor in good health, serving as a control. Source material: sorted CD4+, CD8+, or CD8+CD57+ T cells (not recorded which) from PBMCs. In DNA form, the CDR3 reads TGTGCCATCAGTCATGGGACGGACTATGGCTACACCTTC. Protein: CAISHGTDYGYTF.